Listed here are 23 T cell receptor beta chains from one sample, sequenced in a study of T cells in localized non-small cell lung cancer. The protocol was immunoSEQ multiplex PCR, while the TCRdb copy is restricted to in-frame clones and leaves out a portion. The sample carries 75,000 to 95,000 clones, around 90% recorded once. Source: peripheral blood, taken before any cancer treatment. These receptors were collected from a man aged 35-69 years with stage I squamous cell lung carcinoma.

The V call is TRBV5-4, the J call TRBJ2-1, with 8 bases fitting TRBD1. CDR1 is SGHNT, CDR2 YYREEE, per germline (reference sequence). The J segment lost 9 bases and the V segment lost 5 bases, leaving 16 bases of the junction unmatched. This CDR3 spans 16 amino acids. The CDR3 sequence: CASSPGGWTGFFEQFF. The CDR3 nucleotides read TGTGCCAGCAGTCCCGGGGGCTGGACAGGGTTTTTTGAGCAGTTCTTC. Filled out from reference TRBV5-4 and TRBJ2-1, the complete variable domain reads ETGVTQSPTHLIKTRGQQVTLRCSSQSGHNTVSWYQQALGQGPQFIFQYYREEENGRGNFPPRFSGLQFPNYSSELNVNALELDDSALYLCASSPGGWTGFFEQFFGPGTRLTVL.

The rearrangement joins TRBV29-1 to TRBJ2-3, with 11 bases aligning to TRBD2. The length of the CDR3 is 18 residues. Germline CDR1 SQVTM, CDR2 ANQGSEA. V dropped 6 bases and J dropped 0; count of bases not matched to a gene: 14. The CDR3: CSVKRVAGGPLSTDTQYF. The CDR3 DNA reads as TGCAGCGTCAAAAGGGTAGCGGGGGGGCCCCTCAGCACAGATACGCAGTATTTT.

The V call is TRBV20-1, the J call TRBJ2-1; D not certain. This CDR3 contains 11 residues. Germline assignment: CDR1 DFQATT and CDR2 SNEGSKA (reference sequence). Trimming left V 3 bases short and J 7 bases short, with 7 bases between. In DNA, the CDR3 is TGCAGTGCTAGTCTTTTGAATGAGCAGTTCTTC. Protein: CSASLLNEQFF.

The chain joins TRBV29-1 to TRBJ2-1; 8 positions match TRBD1. Trimming at V came to 7 bases and at J to 0 bases, leaving 5 bases not matched to a gene. This CDR3 is 14 amino acids long. CDR1 is SQVTM, CDR2 ANQGSEA, per germline. The CDR3 reads CSADRGASYNEQFF. Written as DNA, the CDR3 is TGCAGCGCTGACAGGGGAGCCTCCTACAATGAGCAGTTCTTC.

This chain links TRBV6-5 with TRBJ1-2; D ambiguous. The germline V gene has CDR1 MNHEY and CDR2 SVGAGI. The CDR3 consists of 14 residues. V dropped 1 base and J dropped 4 bases, with 10 bases sitting between them. The CDR3 nucleotides read TGTGCCAGCAGTTACTTGGAACCGCTCTATGGCTACACCTTC. Protein: CASSYLEPLYGYTF.

The chain couples TRBV5-1 to TRBJ1-3; 7 nucleotides align to TRBD1. The CDR3 runs 14 residues. The V gene's germline CDR1 is SGHRS and CDR2 YFSETQ. V gave up 2 bases and J gave up 1 base; unmatched junction bases: 0. The CDR3 here is CASSLQGSGNTIYF. The DNA of the CDR3 is TGCGCCAGCAGCTTACAGGGGTCTGGAAACACCATATATTTT.

This chain joins TRBV19 and TRBJ1-3; 7 nucleotides align to TRBD1. Germline CDR1 reads LNHDA; CDR2 reads SQIVND (reference sequence). V lost 3 bases to trimming and J lost 4 bases; unmatched junction nucleotides: 3. This CDR3 region has 14 residues. The CDR3 protein is CASSIQGDGNTIYF. The CDR3 region has the DNA TGTGCCAGTAGTATTCAGGGGGACGGAAACACCATATATTTT.

This clone was counted once. This chain joins TRBV5-1 and TRBJ2-5; 10 bases map to TRBD1. Germline trimming cut 3 bases from V and 0 bases from J; bases unmatched to any gene: 2. Germline lookup yields CDR1 SGHRS and CDR2 YFSETQ. CDR3 length equals 15 residues. The CDR3 is CASSSGQGNQETQYF. The CDR3 DNA sequence: TGCGCCAGCAGCTCGGGACAGGGGAACCAAGAGACCCAGTACTTC.

This rearrangement joins TRBV28 to TRBJ1-2; D remains unclear. V lost 5 bases, J lost 0 bases, and 13 bases lay in between. CDR1 and CDR2 from the germline V gene are MDHEN and SYDVKM. This CDR3 has 15 amino acids. The CDR3 DNA sequence: TGTGCCAGCAGTGCTTCCGGGAGAGCTAACTATGGCTACACCTTC. Protein: CASSASGRANYGYTF.

Turning to this clone: One end of the junction is discordant with germline, which a read error may explain. The rearrangement joins TRBV15 to TRBJ1-6; no clear D. The V gene's germline CDR1 is LNHNV and CDR2 YYDKDF (reference sequence). This CDR3 is 16 amino acids long. As DNA, the CDR3 is TGTGCCACCAGCAGACGCAGAGTCTCCTATAATTCACCCCCCCACTTT. Amino acids: CATSRRRVSYNSPPHF.

The chain combines TRBV2 with TRBJ2-5, with 8 bases that match TRBD2. Germline V gene data show CDR1 as SNHLY and CDR2 as FYNNEI. J gave up 5 bases and V 6 bases, and 5 bases lay outside the gene matches. The CDR3 covers 13 residues. The CDR3 DNA is TGTGCCAGCAGGCCGGGAGGGAGGGAGACCCAGTACTTC. Its translation: CASRPGGRETQYF.

V usage is TRBV14 and J usage is TRBJ1-2; 7 bases match TRBD1. Germline CDR1 and CDR2: SGHDN and FVKESK. V shed 4 bases, J shed 1 base, and the junction held 15 bases outside the gene matches. CDR3 size: 18 residues. The CDR3 spells CASSRLQIIGQDNYGYTF. The CDR3 nucleotides are TGTGCCAGCAGCCGTCTACAAATTATCGGACAGGATAACTATGGCTACACCTTC.

There are a few counts of this clone. The genes are TRBV28 and TRBJ1-5; D is undetermined. Trimming took 6 bases from V and 5 from J, leaving 14 bases between them. The CDR3 is made up of 14 amino acids. Germline values: CDR1 MDHEN, CDR2 SYDVKM. The CDR3 spells CASRFGPRHQPQHF. Here the CDR3 DNA reads TGTGCCAGCAGATTTGGGCCCAGACATCAGCCCCAGCATTTT.

This chain uses TRBV6-6 with TRBJ1-1, with 7 bases aligning to TRBD1. Looked up from germline, CDR1 is MNHNY and CDR2 is SVGAGI (reference sequence). The CDR3 spans 16 residues. Trimming cost V 4 bases and J 0 bases; bases outside gene matches: 8. CDR3: CASSSGQLIMNTEAFF. Written as DNA, the CDR3 is TGTGCCAGCAGTTCGGGACAGTTAATCATGAACACTGAAGCTTTCTTT.

V and J are TRBV5-1 and TRBJ2-7; D not resolved. Trimming removed 0 bases from V and 4 bases from J, with 5 bases in between. Looked up from germline, CDR1 is SGHRS and CDR2 is YFSETQ. This CDR3 contains 12 residues. This chain's CDR3 is CASSLVGYEQYF. CDR3 nucleotide sequence: TGCGCCAGCAGCTTGGTAGGATACGAGCAGTACTTC.

The chain employs TRBV14 and TRBJ2-5, with 7 bases aligning to TRBD1. The CDR3 is 16 amino acids. The V and J ends lost 6 bases and 1 base, in that order; junction bases with no gene match: 11. Germline-derived CDR1 and CDR2 are SGHDN and FVKESK. The CDR3 spells CASRQTGSGVQETQYF. The CDR3 coding sequence is TGTGCCAGCAGGCAGACAGGGTCCGGGGTCCAAGAGACCCAGTACTTC.

This rearrangement joins TRBV29-1 to TRBJ2-1; D call uncertain. The V end was cut by 3 bases, the J end by 4 bases, with 7 bases between. CDR3 length: 12 residues. Germline assignment: CDR1 SQVTM and CDR2 ANQGSEA. For the CDR3, the DNA is TGCAGCGTTGATCTGATGTACAATGAGCAGTTCTTC. Protein: CSVDLMYNEQFF.

The chain is built from TRBV7-7 and TRBJ2-2, with a weak D call TRBD1 (6 bases). Per the germline V gene, CDR1 is SSHAT and CDR2 is FNYEAQ (reference sequence). The ends were cut back, 5 bases at V and 7 bases at J, with 14 bases in the middle. The CDR3 runs 14 residues. In nucleotides, the CDR3 is TGTGCCAGCAGCCAACAGGGATCTCGCGGGGAGCTGTTTTTT. Its protein product is CASSQQGSRGELFF.

This sequence joins TRBV10-3 and TRBJ1-3; D is unclear. Trimming cost V 3 bases and J 3 bases, with 9 bases left between them. Germline loops: CDR1 ENHRY, CDR2 SYGVKD. This CDR3 region has 14 residues. CDR3 protein: CAISEGGDGNTIYF. Here the CDR3 DNA reads TGTGCCATCAGTGAAGGAGGAGATGGAAACACCATATATTTT.

The chain links TRBV5-4 to TRBJ2-2, with TRBD2 matching over 8 bases. The CDR3 loop spans 15 amino acids. The ends lost 2 bases at V and 3 bases at J; junction bases unmatched: 3. CDR1 and CDR2 from the germline V gene are SGHNT and YYREEE (reference sequence). Here the CDR3 DNA reads TGTGCCAGCAGCTTAGCGGGGGCTGACACCGGGGAGCTGTTTTTT. This codes for CASSLAGADTGELFF.

The V gene is TRBV4-2, the J gene TRBJ2-7; 8 positions agree with TRBD1. V lost 2 bases, J lost 1 base, and 7 bases stayed unmatched. Germline assignment: CDR1 LGHNA and CDR2 YNFKEQ. The CDR3 has 16 amino acids. The CDR3 bases are TGTGCCAGCAGCCAAAATCAGGGGGCAGTTTCCTACGAGCAGTACTTC. Amino acids: CASSQNQGAVSYEQYF.

The rearrangement uses TRBV7-6 and TRBJ2-3; TRBD2 matches at 7 bases. With V trimmed by 1 base and J by 2 bases, 6 bases remained unmatched. The CDR3 covers 16 residues. CDR1 and CDR2 (germline): SGHVS, FNYEAQ. DNA of the CDR3: TGTGCCAGCAGCTTAGTGCAAGCGGGGAACACAGATACGCAGTATTTT. Its protein is CASSLVQAGNTDTQYF. The whole variable domain, filled in from reference TRBV7-6 and TRBJ2-3, reads GAGVSQSPRYKVTKRGQDVALRCDPISGHVSLYWYRQALGQGPEFLTYFNYEAQQDKSGLPNDRFSAERPEGSISTLTIQRTEQRDSAMYRCASSLVQAGNTDTQYFGPGTRLTVL.

The chain has TRBV19 and TRBJ1-5, with 7 bases matching TRBD1. The CDR3 sequence is 15 residues long. With V trimmed by 2 bases and J by 3 bases, 4 bases remained unmatched. CDR1 is LNHDA and CDR2 is SQIVND in the germline V gene (reference sequence). CDR3: CASSIRDRDNQPQHF. The CDR3 DNA reads TGTGCCAGTAGTATAAGAGACAGGGACAATCAGCCCCAGCATTTT.